This T cell receptor (beta chain) emerged from a study of cytomegalovirus exposure and HLA in healthy donors. J gave up 6 bases and V 3 bases, and 9 bases lay outside the gene matches. Germline CDR1 MDHEN, CDR2 SYDVKM. The CDR3 covers 15 residues. The PCR was carried out with 60 Vbeta primers and 13 Jbeta primers. The protocol was immunoSEQ multiplex PCR, while the TCRdb copy is restricted to in-frame clones and leaves out a portion. This sample has roughly 200,000 clones, with around three quarters found just once. The chain has TRBV28 and TRBJ2-3; 7 bases match TRBD2. This clonotype was obtained from a man aged 25 to 40 in good health and CMV-seronegative. The specimen sequenced was PBMCs. Written as DNA, the CDR3 is TGTGCCAGCAGTTTCATGCGACTAGCTTCGGATACGCAGTATTTT. Encoded protein: CASSFMRLASDTQYF.